This T cell receptor beta chain was documented in a study of metastatic and nonmetastatic thyroid tumors. Study-level results: In both blood and tumor samples, TCR beta diversity was reported significantly higher for malignant than benign nodules.

V lost 7 bases to trimming and J lost 1 base, with 14 bases between them. Germline-derived CDR1 and CDR2 are KGHSY and FQNENV. The length of the CDR3 is 14 residues. TCRdb reanalyzed the PCR reads via MiXCR. The table has tens of thousands of clones, around 25% seen once. Before thyroid surgery, none of the patients had received any treatment. This clone came up many times. Antigen: not known. Specimen: tumor tissue. The source is a male donor with papillary thyroid cancer or a benign thyroid nodule (not recorded which). Some clones in this sample may be carry-over from other donors' samples. This chain connects TRBV16 to TRBJ2-7; perhaps TRBD2 as D (7 bases). In nucleotides, the CDR3 is TGTGCCAGCAAGGTTGGGGGGGCTTCCTACGAGCAGTACTTC. This gives the protein CASKVGGASYEQYF.